Shown below are 30 T cell receptor beta chains from a single sample sequenced in a study of blood T cell repertoires in COVID-19. The method was immunoSEQ multiplex PCR; TCRdb's version includes in-frame clones alone and lacks a portion of them. This sample yields 150,000 to 200,000 clones, of which 85% to 90% are seen a single time; roughly 3.3% belongs to the top ten. The sequencing input was peripheral blood. These receptors were collected from a man between 18 and 35 years old with active or convalescent COVID-19.

CDR3 loop: CASKGDSYGYTF. CDR3 nucleotides: TGTGCCAGCAAGGGGGACAGCTATGGCTACACCTTC. This chain uses TRBV2 with TRBJ1-2; TRBD1 matches 7 bases. The V segment lost 7 bases and the J segment 4 bases; nucleotides outside the gene matches: 3. The germline gives CDR1 SNHLY, CDR2 FYNNEI. This CDR3 is built from 12 residues.

The chain is built from TRBV10-3 and TRBJ2-5, with 9 positions matching TRBD1. After removal of 4 bases from V and 3 bases from J, the junction contained 9 bases not matched to a gene. CDR1 is ENHRY and CDR2 is SYGVKD in the germline V gene. CDR3 length: 16 residues. CDR3 in DNA: TGTGCCATCAGTGGACGACAGGGGGGATTCGAAGAGACCCAGTACTTC. Translated, it gives CAISGRQGGFEETQYF.

The chain carries TRBV5-6 and TRBJ1-1; 9 nucleotides match TRBD1. V trimming: 4 bases; J trimming: 11 bases; junction bases outside the gene matches: 9. The length of the CDR3 is 13 residues. Looked up from germline, CDR1 is SGHDT and CDR2 is YYEEEE. The CDR3 loop is CASSGTGGAMAFF. The DNA for the CDR3 is TGTGCCAGCAGCGGAACAGGGGGCGCGATGGCTTTCTTT.

This rearrangement joins TRBV6-5 to TRBJ1-4; 7 positions agree with TRBD1. Germline V gives CDR1 MNHEY, CDR2 SVGAGI. V lost 6 bases to trimming and J lost 5 bases; unmatched junction nucleotides: 6. This CDR3 is built from 14 residues. The CDR3 sequence: CASRADRANEKLFF. Here the CDR3 DNA reads TGTGCCAGCAGAGCCGACAGGGCGAATGAAAAACTGTTTTTT.

V is TRBV28 and J is TRBJ1-3, with 9 nucleotides matching TRBD1. CDR3 length: 14 amino acids. Germline V gives CDR1 MDHEN, CDR2 SYDVKM. With V trimmed by 2 bases and J by 8 bases, 4 bases remained unmatched. CDR3 coding DNA: TGTGCCAGCAGTTTAACAGGGGGCGCATACACCATATATTTT. Translating gives CASSLTGGAYTIYF.

The chain combines TRBV29-1 with TRBJ2-5, with 9 bases fitting TRBD1. Per germline, CDR1 SQVTM and CDR2 ANQGSEA. J was trimmed by 7 bases and V by 3 bases; bases with no gene match: 6. The CDR3 extends over 13 amino acids. CDR3 residues: CSVDDRGVRTQYF. The CDR3 coding sequence is TGCAGCGTTGACGACAGGGGGGTAAGGACCCAGTACTTC. The full variable domain, rest sourced from reference TRBV29-1 and TRBJ2-5, is SAVISQKPSRDICQRGTSLTIQCQVDSQVTMMFWYRQQPGQSLTLIATANQGSEATYESGFVIDKFPISRPNLTFSTLTVSNMSPEDSSIYLCSVDDRGVRTQYFGPGTRLLVL.

CDR3 sequence: CASSFSGRTYEQYF. The CDR3 DNA sequence: TGTGCCAGCAGCTTTAGCGGGAGAACCTACGAGCAGTACTTC. The chain has TRBV5-6 and TRBJ2-7; 9 positions agree with TRBD2. Germline-derived CDR1 and CDR2 are SGHDT and YYEEEE. Losses at the gene ends were 2 bases for V and 2 bases for J; bases not matched to a gene: 2. This CDR3 contains 14 residues.

V usage is TRBV7-9 and J usage is TRBJ2-3, with 9 bases aligning to TRBD2. The length of the CDR3 is 15 residues. J gave up 2 bases and V 1 base, and 1 base lay outside the gene matches. Germline CDR1 reads SEHNR; CDR2 reads FQNEAQ (reference sequence). CDR3 protein: CASSLVAGATDTQYF. In nucleotides, the CDR3 is TGTGCCAGCAGCTTAGTAGCGGGAGCCACAGATACGCAGTATTTT.

J is TRBJ1-2 and V is TRBV18, with D maybe TRBD1 (5 bases). The germline CDR1 and CDR2 sequences are KGHSH and LQKENI. V was cut by 3 bases and J by 1 base, with 12 bases left in between. The CDR3 is 15 residues long. CDR3 DNA sequence: TGTGCCAGCTCACCTACCTATGACAGTAACTATGGCTACACCTTC. As protein: CASSPTYDSNYGYTF.

The chain joins TRBV10-3 to TRBJ2-5; 9 nucleotides line up with TRBD2. Losses at the gene ends were 0 bases for V and 4 bases for J; bases not matched to a gene: 15. This CDR3 is built from 19 residues. Germline assignment: CDR1 ENHRY and CDR2 SYGVKD. The CDR3 DNA reads as TGTGCCATCAGTGAGTCGACCACGCTAGCGGGATCTAGTGGAGAGACCCAGTACTTC. Protein sequence: CAISESTTLAGSSGETQYF.

The chain combines TRBV3-1 (or the pseudogene TRBV3-2) with TRBJ2-7; tentatively, D is TRBD1 (5 bases). The germline V gene encodes CDR1 LGHDT and CDR2 YNNKEL (reference sequence). This CDR3 has 15 amino acids. The germline V and J ends were trimmed by 1 base and 2 bases, with 12 bases remaining between them. CDR3 sequence (DNA): TGTGCCAGCAGCCAAGGCAGACAGCCAGCCTACGAGCAGTACTTC. It codes for CASSQGRQPAYEQYF.

The rearrangement joins TRBV6-4 to TRBJ1-3, with 11 bases lining up with TRBD1. The germline V gene encodes CDR1 MRHNA and CDR2 SNTAGT. This CDR3 is 18 amino acids long. V trimming: 0 bases; J trimming: 0 bases; junction bases outside the gene matches: 4. The CDR3 DNA sequence: TGTGCCAGCAGTGACTCGGGAGGGACAGGGGGCTCTGGAAACACCATATATTTT. It yields the protein CASSDSGGTGGSGNTIYF.

The chain combines TRBV5-1 with TRBJ1-2; D might be TRBD1 (6 bases). The CDR3 is 13 amino acids. In germline, CDR1 is SGHRS, CDR2 YFSETQ. Trimming cost V 0 bases and J 7 bases, with 10 bases left between them. The CDR3, as DNA: TGCGCCAGCAGCTTGGGAACAGGGTTTGGCTACACCTTC. This encodes CASSLGTGFGYTF.

V usage is TRBV28 and J usage is TRBJ1-1; possible D gene TRBD1, 5 bases. The V end lost 7 bases, the J end lost 1 base, and 10 bases lay between the germline ends. The CDR3 extends over 13 amino acids. Germline CDR1 reads MDHEN; CDR2 reads SYDVKM. CDR3 residues: CASKTDRNTEAFF. As DNA, the CDR3 is TGTGCCAGCAAAACTGACAGGAACACTGAAGCTTTCTTT. Combining the CDR3 with reference TRBV28 and TRBJ1-1 gives the whole variable domain DVKVTQSSRYLVKRTGEKVFLECVQDMDHENMFWYRQDPGLGLRLIYFSYDVKMKEKGDIPEGYSVSREKKERFSLILESASTNQTSMYLCASKTDRNTEAFFGQGTRLTVV.

This chain joins TRBV7-2 and TRBJ2-7, with D tentatively TRBD2 (6 bases). The length of the CDR3 is 15 residues. Per the germline V gene, CDR1 is SGHTA and CDR2 is FQGNSA. The V gene lost 1 base and the J gene lost 4 bases, with 14 bases spanning the gap. The CDR3 loop is CASSLGGGGEYEQYF. The DNA for the CDR3 is TGTGCCAGCAGCTTAGGGGGAGGAGGGGAGTACGAGCAGTACTTC. Variable domain in full (rest from reference TRBV7-2 and TRBJ2-7): GAGVSQSPSNKVTEKGKDVELRCDPISGHTALYWYRQSLGQGLEFLIYFQGNSAPDKSGLPSDRFSAERTGGSVSTLTIQRTQQEDSAVYLCASSLGGGGEYEQYFGPGTRLTVT.

The chain employs TRBV14 and TRBJ2-5; perhaps TRBD1 as D (5 bases). CDR1 is SGHDN, CDR2 FVKESK, per germline. This CDR3 is 16 amino acids long. Between the trimmed V and J ends, which lost 1 base and 4 bases, there was a span of 16 bases. As DNA, the CDR3 is TGTGCCAGCAGCCAAGGGGGCGGTTTTGGCGGAGAGACCCAGTACTTC. Translating gives CASSQGGGFGGETQYF.

The chain links TRBV28 to TRBJ1-2, with D unclear. Per the germline V gene, CDR1 is MDHEN and CDR2 is SYDVKM. V lost 2 bases and J 10 bases, leaving 8 bases between the germline ends. The CDR3 totals 11 residues. For the CDR3, the DNA is TGTGCCAGCAGTTTAAAGTTGGCCTACACCTTC. Translation gives CASSLKLAYTF.

V is TRBV3-1 (or the pseudogene TRBV3-2) and J is TRBJ1-2; D is perhaps TRBD1 (6 bases). With 2 bases removed from V and 0 bases from J, the gap between germline ends came to 13 bases. CDR3 size: 16 residues. In germline, CDR1 is LGHDT, CDR2 YNNKEL (reference sequence). The CDR3 bases are TGTGCCAGCAGCCAATATGACAGGATCGCTAACTATGGCTACACCTTC. It is translated as CASSQYDRIANYGYTF.

The chain is built from TRBV6-1 and TRBJ2-1, with 11 bases identical to TRBD2. Germline values: CDR1 MNHNS, CDR2 SASEGT. There are 13 residues in the CDR3. V shed 3 bases, J shed 16 bases, and the junction held 8 bases outside the gene matches. The CDR3, as DNA: TGTGCCAGCAGTGAGGGGACTAGCGGCCCGGGTTTCTTC. Translated, it gives CASSEGTSGPGFF.

The genes are TRBV6-2 or TRBV6-3 and TRBJ1-5, with no clear D. Trimming took 0 bases from V and 5 from J, leaving 11 bases between them. This CDR3 contains 15 residues. Germline CDR1 MNHEY, CDR2 SVGEGT. CDR3: CASSYSAGLDQPQHF. The CDR3 DNA sequence: TGTGCCAGCAGTTACTCGGCAGGTCTTGATCAGCCCCAGCATTTT.

The rearrangement links TRBV2 to TRBJ2-5; 7 bases are a match to TRBD2. The CDR3 extends over 16 amino acids. V lost 6 bases, J lost 2 bases, and 12 bases stayed unmatched. Per the germline V gene, CDR1 is SNHLY and CDR2 is FYNNEI. CDR3 coding DNA: TGTGCCAGCAGAGAGACTAGCAGGGTGGGGCAAGAGACCCAGTACTTC. Amino acid sequence: CASRETSRVGQETQYF.

V and J are TRBV5-4 and TRBJ2-1, with 9 bases matching TRBD1. In germline, CDR1 is SGHNT, CDR2 YYREEE (reference sequence). The CDR3 sequence is 15 residues long. J was trimmed by 3 bases and V by 4 bases; bases with no gene match: 5. The CDR3 here is CASSGWDRDYNEQFF. The CDR3 bases are TGTGCCAGCAGCGGGTGGGACAGGGACTACAATGAGCAGTTCTTC.

The chain recombines TRBV24-1 with TRBJ2-1, with D possibly matching TRBD1 (5 bases). The V and J ends lost 2 bases and 11 bases respectively, with 18 bases between them. Looked up from germline, CDR1 is KGHDR and CDR2 is SFDVKD. The length of the CDR3 is 15 residues. This CDR3 reads CATSDSNRLNRKQFF. The CDR3 nucleotides are TGTGCCACCAGTGATTCCAACAGGCTCAATAGGAAGCAGTTCTTC.

The rearrangement uses TRBV27 and TRBJ2-3, with D possibly being TRBD2 (6 bases). V lost 11 bases to trimming and J lost 1 base, with 19 bases between them. The V gene's germline CDR1 is MNHEY and CDR2 SMNVEV (reference sequence). The CDR3 length is 15 residues. The CDR3 nucleotides read TGTGCCGCTAGTCCCCGGGGGTGGGGCACAGATACGCAGTATTTT. It translates to CAASPRGWGTDTQYF.

This chain links TRBV7-9 with TRBJ1-4, with D hard to call. Looked up from germline, CDR1 is SEHNR and CDR2 is FQNEAQ (reference sequence). This CDR3 is 15 amino acids long. Trimming left V 11 bases short and J 3 bases short, with 19 bases between. CDR3 sequence (DNA): TGTGCCTCTGGAGGATACAACAACCCTAATGAAAAACTGTTTTTT. Protein: CASGGYNNPNEKLFF. Together with reference TRBV7-9 and TRBJ1-4, the CDR3 gives the full variable domain: DTGVSQNPRHKITKRGQNVTFRCDPISEHNRLYWYRQTLGQGPEFLTYFQNEAQLEKSRLLSDRFSAERPKGSFSTLEIQRTEQGDSAMYLCASGGYNNPNEKLFFGSGTQLSVL.

The chain combines TRBV7-9 with TRBJ2-1; D remains unclear. Trimming shortened V by 5 bases and J by 4 bases, and 9 bases separated the two germline ends. This CDR3 has 13 residues. Germline V CDR1 and CDR2: SEHNR, FQNEAQ (reference sequence). The CDR3 reads CASSPRQYNEQFF. The CDR3 coding sequence is TGTGCCAGCAGCCCCCGACAATACAATGAGCAGTTCTTC.

V usage is TRBV7-8 and J usage is TRBJ2-5, with D hard to call. The CDR3 has 14 amino acids. V dropped 5 bases and J dropped 4 bases, with 14 bases sitting between them. Germline loops: CDR1 SGHVS, CDR2 FQNEAQ. The DNA of the CDR3 is TGTGCCAGCAGCGCTAGTGGTTTGTTAGAGACCCAGTACTTC. This encodes CASSASGLLETQYF.

J is TRBJ1-5 and V is TRBV21-1; no DNA check was done on the table's D call, TRBD1. TRBV21-1 is tagged as a pseudogene. The CDR3 totals 14 residues. CDR3 in amino acids: CASSRTARNQPQHF. Written as DNA, the CDR3 is TGTGCCAGCAGTCGGACAGCTAGAAATCAGCCCCAGCATTTT.

The J gene is TRBJ2-2, the V gene TRBV5-4; possible D gene TRBD2, 7 bases. The CDR3 is made up of 18 amino acids. V was clipped by 3 bases and J by 0 bases, with 18 bases between them. The germline CDR1 and CDR2 sequences are SGHNT and YYREEE (reference sequence). For the CDR3, the DNA is TGTGCCAGCAGCTCACCTGGCCGGGGGGCATCGAACACCGGGGAGCTGTTTTTT. Its translation is CASSSPGRGASNTGELFF.

The chain combines TRBV19 with TRBJ1-1; D is unresolved. The CDR3 sequence is 14 residues long. Looked up from germline, CDR1 is LNHDA and CDR2 is SQIVND (reference sequence). V lost 5 bases and J 0 bases, leaving 10 bases between the germline ends. CDR3 bases: TGTGCCAGTAGTCCCCAGGTGATGAACACTGAAGCTTTCTTT. Translated, it gives CASSPQVMNTEAFF.